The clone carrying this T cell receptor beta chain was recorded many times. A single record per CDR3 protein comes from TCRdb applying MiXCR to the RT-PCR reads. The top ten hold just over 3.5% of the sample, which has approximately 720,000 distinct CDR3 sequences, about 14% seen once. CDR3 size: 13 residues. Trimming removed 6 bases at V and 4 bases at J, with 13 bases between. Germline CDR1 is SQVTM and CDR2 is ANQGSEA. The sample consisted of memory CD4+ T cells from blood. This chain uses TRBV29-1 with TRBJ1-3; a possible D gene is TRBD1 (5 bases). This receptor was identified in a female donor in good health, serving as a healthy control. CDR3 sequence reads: CSVLDSFGNTIYF. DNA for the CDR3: TGCAGCGTCTTAGACAGTTTCGGAAACACCATATATTTT. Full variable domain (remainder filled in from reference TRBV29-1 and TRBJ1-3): SAVISQKPSRDICQRGTSLTIQCQVDSQVTMMFWYRQQPGQSLTLIATANQGSEATYESGFVIDKFPISRPNLTFSTLTVSNMSPEDSSIYLCSVLDSFGNTIYFGEGSWLTVV.